What follows are 9 T cell receptor beta chains derived from one specimen sequenced in a study of T cells in Graves' hyperthyroidism and ophthalmopathy. TCR beta CDR3 region amplification was performed from RNA transcripts. First-round RT-PCR targeting the TCR CDR3 was performed with the HTBI primer set. TCRdb itself ran the multiplex PCR reads through MiXCR, one entry per CDR3 protein. The sample carries approximately 360,000 distinct CDR3 sequences, less than 20% recorded once. Material: blood. The receptors originated from a woman under 30 with Graves' hyperthyroidism that later progressed to Graves' ophthalmopathy.

This clonotype appeared many times. The genes are TRBV2 and TRBJ2-3; the match to TRBD2 covers 10 bases. After removal of 1 base from V and 1 base from J, the junction contained 2 bases not matched to a gene. Germline assignment: CDR1 SNHLY and CDR2 FYNNEI. The CDR3 covers 16 residues. The CDR3 loop is CASSEVLAGGTDTQYF. In nucleotides, the CDR3 is TGTGCCAGCAGTGAAGTCCTAGCGGGAGGCACAGATACGCAGTATTTT.

This clonotype was seen more than once but under ten times. The J gene is TRBJ2-3, the V gene TRBV6-4; D call uncertain. There are 15 residues in the CDR3. Trimming pared 5 bases from V and 2 bases from J, leaving 14 bases between. The germline V gene has CDR1 MRHNA and CDR2 SNTAGT. The DNA for the CDR3 is TGTGCCAGCAGTTACTTTCGCGGAGCCACAGATACGCAGTATTTT. Translating gives CASSYFRGATDTQYF.

The rearrangement joins TRBV13 to TRBJ1-5, with TRBD1 matching over 11 bases. CDR1 and CDR2 (germline): PRHDT, FYEKMQ (reference sequence). V was pared by 4 bases and J by 6 bases, with 5 bases of the junction left unmatched. The CDR3 runs 15 residues. CDR3 in amino acids: CASSSGQGAGQPQHF. CDR3 DNA: TGTGCCAGCAGCTCCGGACAGGGGGCGGGTCAGCCCCAGCATTTT.

This clonotype was observed many times. The chain links TRBV5-1 to TRBJ2-1; 10 bases are a match to TRBD1. The J segment lost 10 bases and the V segment lost 3 bases, leaving 7 bases of the junction unmatched. CDR1 is SGHRS, CDR2 YFSETQ, per germline. CDR3 length: 14 amino acids. The CDR3 coding sequence is TGCGCCAGCAGCTCGGGACAGGGGTTCGACGAGCAGTTCTTC. Protein: CASSSGQGFDEQFF.

This clonotype was counted many times. The chain couples TRBV6-1 to TRBJ2-5; D unresolved. Germline CDR1 and CDR2: MNHNS and SASEGT. The CDR3 extends over 13 amino acids. Trimming took 5 bases from V and 2 from J, leaving 9 bases between them. CDR3 residues: CASSYRIQETQYF. The CDR3 nucleotides read TGTGCCAGCAGTTATCGGATTCAAGAGACCCAGTACTTC.

A few counts support this clonotype. This chain uses TRBV6-5 with TRBJ1-2; D is unclear. The germline gives CDR1 MNHEY, CDR2 SVGAGI. Trimming shortened V by 2 bases and J by 4 bases, and 11 bases separated the two germline ends. The CDR3 loop spans 14 amino acids. CDR3 coding DNA: TGTGCCAGCAGTTACCTGTCTGGTGGCTATGGCTACACCTTC. Translating gives CASSYLSGGYGYTF.

This clonotype was observed a few times. The rearrangement links TRBV2 to TRBJ2-5, with D hard to call. Germline V gives CDR1 SNHLY, CDR2 FYNNEI. This CDR3 contains 12 residues. Deletions cut 3 bases from V and 7 bases from J, with 9 bases between. In DNA form, the CDR3 reads TGTGCCAGCAGTGACCCCGGAAGGACCCAGTACTTC. Protein: CASSDPGRTQYF.

There are a few counts of this clonotype. The rearrangement links TRBV7-6 to TRBJ2-7; TRBD1 or TRBD2 may be the D gene (5 bases each). CDR3 size: 16 residues. V was pared by 4 bases and J by 2 bases, with 18 bases between. In germline, CDR1 is SGHVS, CDR2 FNYEAQ. The CDR3 spells CASSSSPTVGAYEQYF. The CDR3 bases are TGTGCCAGCAGCTCCAGCCCGACAGTGGGGGCCTACGAGCAGTACTTC.

This clonotype was seen ten or more times. The rearrangement uses TRBV7-9 and TRBJ2-1; 11 bases are a match to TRBD2. CDR1 and CDR2 (germline): SEHNR, FQNEAQ (reference sequence). The CDR3 has 18 residues. V shed 0 bases and J 0 bases; nucleotides not matched to a gene: 4. The CDR3 spells CASSLAITSGSSYNEQFF. In DNA, the CDR3 is TGTGCCAGCAGCTTAGCGATCACTAGCGGGAGCTCCTACAATGAGCAGTTCTTC.